This T cell receptor (beta chain) derives from a study of control samples from healthy donors and cancer patients. This CDR3 has 14 amino acids. Trimming removed 7 bases at V and 8 bases at J, with 17 bases between. CDR1 MNHNY and CDR2 SVGAGI come from the germline V gene (reference sequence). Generated by immunoSEQ multiplex PCR, the TCRdb table keeps only in-frame clones and is missing some. The top ten hold 1.5% to 2.5% of the sample, which has 75,000 to 100,000 clones, around 82% seen once. The receptor was derived from a man aged 55 to 70 in good health. The sequenced sample was blood. The chain links TRBV6-6 to TRBJ1-4; D call uncertain. CDR3 sequence reads: CASTSVGVREKLFF. The DNA for the CDR3 is TGTGCCAGCACCTCCGTGGGCGTGAGAGAAAAACTGTTTTTT.